This T cell receptor beta chain was sequenced during a study of control samples from healthy donors and cancer patients. Only in-frame clones appear in the TCRdb table, and some are missing; sequencing was by immunoSEQ multiplex PCR. The repertoire holds around 250,000 clones, with 82% as singletons. This CDR3 spans 13 amino acids. Trimming shortened V by 3 bases and J by 2 bases, and 5 bases separated the two germline ends. Germline V gives CDR1 ENHRY, CDR2 SYGVKD. This clonotype was sampled from a woman aged 55-70 years with lung cancer. Sequenced material: PBMCs. This chain uses TRBV10-3 with TRBJ1-5; TRBD1 is a possible D gene (5 bases). The CDR3 region is CAISDRGNQPQHF. The CDR3 nucleotides read TGTGCCATCAGTGACAGGGGCAATCAGCCCCAGCATTTT.